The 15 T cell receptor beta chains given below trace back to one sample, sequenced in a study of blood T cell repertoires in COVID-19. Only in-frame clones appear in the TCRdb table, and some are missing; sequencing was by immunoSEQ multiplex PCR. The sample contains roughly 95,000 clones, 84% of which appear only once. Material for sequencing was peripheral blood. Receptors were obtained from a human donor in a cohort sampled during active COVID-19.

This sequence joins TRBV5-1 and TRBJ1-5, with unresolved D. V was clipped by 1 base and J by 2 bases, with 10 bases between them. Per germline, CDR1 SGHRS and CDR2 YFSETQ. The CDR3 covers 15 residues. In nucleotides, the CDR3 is TGCGCCAGCAGCTTGACGGGGATGGGCAATCAGCCCCAGCATTTT. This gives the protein CASSLTGMGNQPQHF.

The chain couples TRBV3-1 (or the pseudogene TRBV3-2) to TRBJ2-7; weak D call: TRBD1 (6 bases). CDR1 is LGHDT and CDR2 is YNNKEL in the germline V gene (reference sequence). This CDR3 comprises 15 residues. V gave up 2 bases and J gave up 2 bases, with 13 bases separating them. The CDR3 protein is CASSQFSDRTYEQYF. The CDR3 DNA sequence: TGTGCCAGCAGCCAATTCTCGGACAGAACCTACGAGCAGTACTTC.

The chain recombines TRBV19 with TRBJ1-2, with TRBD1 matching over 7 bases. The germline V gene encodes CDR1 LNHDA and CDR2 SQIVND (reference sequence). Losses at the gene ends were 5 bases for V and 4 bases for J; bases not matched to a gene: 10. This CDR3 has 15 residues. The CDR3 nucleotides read TGTGCCAGTAGTCTTTCCCCCGGGACAGTCTATGGCTACACCTTC. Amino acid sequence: CASSLSPGTVYGYTF.

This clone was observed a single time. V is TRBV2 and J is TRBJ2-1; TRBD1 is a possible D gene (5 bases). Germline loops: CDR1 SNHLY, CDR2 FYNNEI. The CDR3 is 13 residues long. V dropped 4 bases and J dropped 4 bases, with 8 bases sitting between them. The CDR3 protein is CASSATEYNEQFF. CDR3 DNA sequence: TGTGCCAGCAGTGCGACAGAATACAATGAGCAGTTCTTC.

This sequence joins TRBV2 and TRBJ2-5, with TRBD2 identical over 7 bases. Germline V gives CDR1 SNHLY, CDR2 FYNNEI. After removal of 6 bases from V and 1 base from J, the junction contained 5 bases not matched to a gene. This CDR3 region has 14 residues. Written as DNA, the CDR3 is TGTGCCAGCAGGCAGCTAGCGGCCCAAGAGACCCAGTACTTC. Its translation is CASRQLAAQETQYF.

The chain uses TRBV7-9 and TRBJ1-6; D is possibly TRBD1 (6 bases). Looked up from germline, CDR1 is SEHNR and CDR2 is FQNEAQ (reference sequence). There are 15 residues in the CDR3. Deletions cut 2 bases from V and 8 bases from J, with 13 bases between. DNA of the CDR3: TGTGCCAGCAGCTTATCAGGGGCTGGATATTCACCCCTCCACTTT. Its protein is CASSLSGAGYSPLHF. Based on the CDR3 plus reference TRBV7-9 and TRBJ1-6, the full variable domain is DTGVSQNPRHKITKRGQNVTFRCDPISEHNRLYWYRQTLGQGPEFLTYFQNEAQLEKSRLLSDRFSAERPKGSFSTLEIQRTEQGDSAMYLCASSLSGAGYSPLHFGNGTRLTVT.

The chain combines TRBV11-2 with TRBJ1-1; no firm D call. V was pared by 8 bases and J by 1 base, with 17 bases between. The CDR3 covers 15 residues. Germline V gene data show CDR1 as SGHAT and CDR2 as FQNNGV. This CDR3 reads CASYRPETPNTEAFF. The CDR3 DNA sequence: TGTGCCAGCTATCGACCCGAGACACCGAACACTGAAGCTTTCTTT.

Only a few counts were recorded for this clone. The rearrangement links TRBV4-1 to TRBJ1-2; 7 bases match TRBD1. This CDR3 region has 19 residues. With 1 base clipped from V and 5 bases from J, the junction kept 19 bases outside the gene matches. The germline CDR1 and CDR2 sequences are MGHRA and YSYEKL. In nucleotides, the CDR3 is TGCGCCAGCAGCCAAGCCCCGCCAAGAGGGGGCGGCAGCCAATATGGCTACACCTTC. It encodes CASSQAPPRGGGSQYGYTF.

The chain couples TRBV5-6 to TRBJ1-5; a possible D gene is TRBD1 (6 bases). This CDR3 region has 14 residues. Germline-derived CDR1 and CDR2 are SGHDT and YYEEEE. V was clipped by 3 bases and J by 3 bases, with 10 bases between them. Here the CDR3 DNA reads TGTGCCAGCAGCTCGGGGACACACAATCAGCCCCAGCATTTT. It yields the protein CASSSGTHNQPQHF.

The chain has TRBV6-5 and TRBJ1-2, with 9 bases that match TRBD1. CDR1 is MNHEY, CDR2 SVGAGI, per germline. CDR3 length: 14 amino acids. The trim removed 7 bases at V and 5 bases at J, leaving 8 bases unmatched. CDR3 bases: TGTGCCAGCACTAATCGACAGGGGGGATATGGCTACACCTTC. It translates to CASTNRQGGYGYTF.

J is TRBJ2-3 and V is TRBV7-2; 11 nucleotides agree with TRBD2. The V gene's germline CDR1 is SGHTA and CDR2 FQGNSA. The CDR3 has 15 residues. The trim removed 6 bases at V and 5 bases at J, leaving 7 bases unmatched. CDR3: CASRASGGRRDTQYF. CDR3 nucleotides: TGTGCCAGCAGAGCTAGCGGGGGGCGAAGAGATACGCAGTATTTT.

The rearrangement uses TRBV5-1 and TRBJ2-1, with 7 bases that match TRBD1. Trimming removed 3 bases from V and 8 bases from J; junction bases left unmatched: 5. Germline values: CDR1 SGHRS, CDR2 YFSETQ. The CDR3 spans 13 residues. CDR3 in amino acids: CASSSGGNDEQFF. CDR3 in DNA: TGCGCCAGCAGCTCAGGGGGAAACGATGAGCAGTTCTTC.

The CDR3 here is CASSENLALTYNEQFF. The CDR3 DNA reads TGTGCCAGCAGTGAGAACCTAGCGCTAACCTACAATGAGCAGTTCTTC. This sequence joins TRBV6-1 and TRBJ2-1, with TRBD2 as a possible D gene (6 bases). CDR3 size: 16 residues. Per germline, CDR1 MNHNS and CDR2 SASEGT. V dropped 3 bases and J dropped 2 bases, with 14 bases sitting between them.

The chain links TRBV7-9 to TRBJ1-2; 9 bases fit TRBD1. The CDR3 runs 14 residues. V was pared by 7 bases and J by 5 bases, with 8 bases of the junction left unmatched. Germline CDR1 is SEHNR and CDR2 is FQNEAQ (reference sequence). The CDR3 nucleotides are TGTGCCAGCACACCGACAGGGGGAGGTTATGGCTACACCTTC. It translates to CASTPTGGGYGYTF.

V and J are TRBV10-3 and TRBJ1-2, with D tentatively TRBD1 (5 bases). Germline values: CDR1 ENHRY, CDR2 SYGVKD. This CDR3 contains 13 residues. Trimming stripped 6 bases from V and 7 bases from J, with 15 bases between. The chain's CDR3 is CAISEDNLSGYTF. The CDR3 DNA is TGTGCCATCAGCGAGGACAATTTGTCTGGCTACACCTTC.